This T cell receptor beta chain is drawn from a study of early T cells in non-severe SARS-CoV-2 infection. Study-level information: With bulk RNA from unsorted whole blood as input, sequencing yielded unpaired chains.

With regard to this clonotype: What it binds is not known.

Per the germline V gene, CDR1 is SGHNT and CDR2 is YYREEE (reference sequence). The junction had 4 bases not matched to a gene; V was cut back by 4 bases and J by 4 bases. This CDR3 comprises 13 residues. Study outcomes and limitations: Matching with VDJdb favored anti-spike CD8 responses (missing private and CD4 specificities).

Individual cDNA molecules each received unique molecular identifiers attached to them. TCRdb called the 5' RACE reads again in MiXCR, with one record for every CDR3 protein. The sample has 70,000 to 90,000 distinct CDR3 sequences, more than 13% seen once. This TCR came from an adult who was a healthcare worker with PCR-confirmed SARS-CoV-2 infection or an uninfected control (not recorded which). Sequencing was carried out using whole blood. V is TRBV5-4 and J is TRBJ2-5; 7 bases match TRBD2. CDR3: CASSTRERETQYF. The CDR3, as DNA: TGTGCCAGCAGCACGCGGGAGCGAGAGACCCAGTACTTC.